This TCR beta chain was documented in a study of blood T cell repertoires in COVID-19. Study details: Sources were T cells, B-cell-depleted T cells, or PBMCs; the material itself was cDNA or gDNA.

Assay used: immunoSEQ multiplex PCR; TCRdb lists only in-frame clones, some missing. There are hundreds of thousands of clones in the sample; approximately 80% occur only once, and about 4% lies in the top ten. V dropped 5 bases and J dropped 4 bases, with 21 bases sitting between them. The CDR3 totals 16 residues. Per the germline V gene, CDR1 is SGHDT and CDR2 is YYEEEE. This clone is a singleton in its sample. The specimen sequenced was peripheral blood. The chain uses TRBV5-6 and TRBJ2-5; D might be TRBD2 (6 bases). The origin of this receptor is a woman in her forties or fifties with active or convalescent COVID-19. In DNA form, the CDR3 reads TGTGCCAGCAGTCTTTTAGCGCGAGGGCGGGGAGAGACCCAGTACTTC. Residues: CASSLLARGRGETQYF.